These 13 T cell receptor beta chains share one sample of origin, sequenced in a study of low-dose radiotherapy and immunotherapy resistance in tumors. First-strand cDNA used TRAV- and TRBV-specific primers, covering alpha and beta chains. PCR amplification of the TCRs was performed with Phusion for 20 to 25 PCR cycles, and it relied on a constant-region primer together with a V-primer adapter. In TCRdb, the reads were re-called with MiXCR into one record per CDR3 protein. The table records under 9,500 distinct CDR3 sequences, 80% to 90% of them present only once. The source of these receptors is a human donor with advanced metastatic prostate, ovarian, gallbladder or colorectal cancer (not recorded which). This table probably holds off-target reads from a library built for another chain.

CDR3 loop: CASSRVDQETQYF. The CDR3 DNA follows: TGTGCCAGCAGCCGCGTGGACCAAGAGACCCAGTACTTC. The J gene is TRBJ2-5, the V gene TRBV2, with unresolved D. Germline CDR1 SNHLY, CDR2 FYNNEI. This CDR3 region has 13 residues. V was cut by 6 bases and J by 0 bases, with 8 bases left in between.

V gene TRBV11-2 combines with J gene TRBJ1-1, with 9 bases identical to TRBD1. This CDR3 has 16 amino acids. CDR1 and CDR2 from the germline V gene are SGHAT and FQNNGV. Trimming at V came to 5 bases and at J to 5 bases, leaving 12 bases not matched to a gene. CDR3 coding DNA: TGTGCCAGCAGCCCGACGTCCGGGACAGGGAGGACTGAAGCTTTCTTT. Its protein product is CASSPTSGTGRTEAFF.

CDR3 coding DNA: TGCAGTGCTATGGGTTTTTTCAATCAGCCCCAGCATTTT. Its protein product is CSAMGFFNQPQHF. The chain couples TRBV20-1 to TRBJ1-5; D unclear. The germline V and J ends were trimmed by 4 bases and 3 bases, with 10 bases remaining between them. Germline assignment: CDR1 DFQATT and CDR2 SNEGSKA (reference sequence). The CDR3 consists of 13 residues.

The chain carries TRBV20-1 and TRBJ2-1; D tentatively fits TRBD1 or TRBD2 (6 bases each). V lost 7 bases, J lost 4 bases, and 14 bases lay in between. The CDR3 is 13 residues long. CDR1 is DFQATT and CDR2 is SNEGSKA in the germline V gene (reference sequence). This chain's CDR3 is CSVGAGRYNEQFF. Here the CDR3 DNA reads TGCAGTGTGGGGGCGGGGAGGTACAATGAGCAGTTCTTC.

This rearrangement joins TRBV12-3 or TRBV12-4 to TRBJ2-7, with unresolved D. This CDR3 spans 13 amino acids. Trimming shortened V by 3 bases and J by 3 bases, and 9 bases separated the two germline ends. The CDR3 sequence is CASSFAKGYEQYF. The CDR3 nucleotides read TGTGCCAGCAGTTTTGCCAAGGGCTACGAGCAGTACTTC.

J is TRBJ2-3 and V is TRBV5-1; TRBD2 agrees at 12 bases. Germline CDR1 reads SGHRS; CDR2 reads YFSETQ. CDR3 size: 18 residues. The V segment lost 0 bases and the J segment 5 bases; nucleotides outside the gene matches: 10. CDR3 in DNA: TGCGCCAGCAGCTTGGGACTAGCGGGGGCCTCTTCGGAAGATACGCAGTATTTT. Its protein product is CASSLGLAGASSEDTQYF. Filled out from reference TRBV5-1 and TRBJ2-3, the complete variable domain reads KAGVTQTPRYLIKTRGQQVTLSCSPISGHRSVSWYQQTPGQGLQFLFEYFSETQRNKGNFPGRFSGRQFSNSRSEMNVSTLELGDSALYLCASSLGLAGASSEDTQYFGPGTRLTVL.

CDR3 nucleotide sequence: TGCAGCGTCCTAAGGGACGCTAGCTCTGGAAACACCATATATTTT. This sequence encodes CSVLRDASSGNTIYF. The J gene is TRBJ1-3, the V gene TRBV29-1; D is perhaps TRBD1 (5 bases). This CDR3 has 15 amino acids. The ends were cut back, 6 bases at V and 0 bases at J, with 15 bases in the middle. Germline CDR1 is SQVTM and CDR2 is ANQGSEA.

The chain has TRBV19 and TRBJ1-1; weak D call: TRBD1 (5 bases). The V gene lost 3 bases and the J gene lost 5 bases, with 10 bases spanning the gap. The CDR3 is 13 amino acids. Germline CDR1 is LNHDA and CDR2 is SQIVND (reference sequence). The CDR3, as DNA: TGTGCCAGTAGTATTGGGGGATATACTGAAGCTTTCTTT. This codes for CASSIGGYTEAFF.

The chain combines TRBV12-3 or TRBV12-4 with TRBJ1-2; 7 nucleotides line up with TRBD1. The length of the CDR3 is 13 residues. J was trimmed by 4 bases and V by 5 bases; bases with no gene match: 4. The CDR3: CASSADRVYGYTF. CDR3 DNA sequence: TGTGCCAGCAGTGCCGACAGGGTCTATGGCTACACCTTC.

The chain combines TRBV11-2 with TRBJ2-7; 11 bases map to TRBD1. V gave up 6 bases and J gave up 3 bases; unmatched junction bases: 4. Looked up from germline, CDR1 is SGHAT and CDR2 is FQNNGV. The CDR3 is 14 residues long. The CDR3 DNA reads TGTGCCAGCAGAACCGGGACAGGGGGCTACGAGCAGTACTTC. Its protein product is CASRTGTGGYEQYF.

The CDR3 DNA sequence: TGCAGTGCCGTTGGGGGAGGCACAGATACGCAGTATTTT. Amino acids: CSAVGGGTDTQYF. The V and J genes are TRBV20-1 and TRBJ2-3; D is perhaps TRBD1 or TRBD2 (5 bases each). There are 13 residues in the CDR3. The ends were cut back, 6 bases at V and 1 base at J, with 11 bases in the middle. Germline V gene lookup returns CDR1 DFQATT and CDR2 SNEGSKA (reference sequence).

The CDR3 coding sequence is TGCAGCGTGGACAGCGGTTCAATGGATACGCAGTATTTT. Residues: CSVDSGSMDTQYF. The chain employs TRBV29-1 and TRBJ2-3; weak D call: TRBD1 (6 bases). V lost 6 bases and J 6 bases, leaving 16 bases between the germline ends. The CDR3 spans 13 residues. CDR1 and CDR2 (germline): SQVTM, ANQGSEA.

This chain connects TRBV10-2 to TRBJ1-2, with 8 positions matching TRBD1. The CDR3 totals 12 residues. Germline values: CDR1 WSHSY, CDR2 SAAADI. V lost 6 bases and J lost 5; bases outside the gene matches: 2. CDR3 residues: CASRTGDYGYTF. The CDR3 DNA reads as TGCGCCAGCAGGACAGGGGATTATGGCTACACCTTC.